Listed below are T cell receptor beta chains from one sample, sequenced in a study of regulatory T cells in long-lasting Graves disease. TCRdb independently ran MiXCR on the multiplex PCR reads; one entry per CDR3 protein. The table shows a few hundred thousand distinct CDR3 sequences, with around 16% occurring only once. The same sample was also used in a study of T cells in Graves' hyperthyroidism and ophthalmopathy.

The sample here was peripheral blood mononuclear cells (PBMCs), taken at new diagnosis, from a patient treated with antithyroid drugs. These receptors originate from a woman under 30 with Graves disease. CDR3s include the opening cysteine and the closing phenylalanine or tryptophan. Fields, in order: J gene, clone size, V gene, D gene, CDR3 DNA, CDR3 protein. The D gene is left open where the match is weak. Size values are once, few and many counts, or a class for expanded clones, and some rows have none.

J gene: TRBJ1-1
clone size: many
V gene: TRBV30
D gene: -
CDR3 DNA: TGTGCCTGGAGGCCTGGCAGTTACACTGAAGCTTTCTTT
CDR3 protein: CAWRPGSYTEAFF

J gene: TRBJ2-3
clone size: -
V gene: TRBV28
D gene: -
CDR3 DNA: TGTGCCAGCAGTTTAATGGGGGCTTATACGCAGTATTTT
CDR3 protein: CASSLMGAYTQYF

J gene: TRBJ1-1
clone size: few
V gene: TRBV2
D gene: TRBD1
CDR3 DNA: TGTGCCAGCAGTGATCGGACAGGAGGCACTGAAGCTTTCTTT
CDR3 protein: CASSDRTGGTEAFF

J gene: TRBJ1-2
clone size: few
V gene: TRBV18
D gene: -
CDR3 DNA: TGTGCCAGCTCACCCCCGGGCCCTTATGGCTACACCTTC
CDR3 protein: CASSPPGPYGYTF

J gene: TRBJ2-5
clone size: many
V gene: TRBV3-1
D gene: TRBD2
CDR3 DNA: TGTGCCAGCATTCCTAGCGGGGGGAAAGAGACCCAGTACTTC
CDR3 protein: CASIPSGGKETQYF

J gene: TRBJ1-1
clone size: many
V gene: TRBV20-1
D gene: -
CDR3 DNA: TGCAGTGCTAGAGCAGGCGTGAACACTGAAGCTTTCTTT
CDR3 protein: CSARAGVNTEAFF

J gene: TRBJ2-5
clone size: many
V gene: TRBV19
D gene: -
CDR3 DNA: TGTGCCAGTAGTGTGATGGCTGCTTCCCAAGAGACCCAGTACTTC
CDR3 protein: CASSVMAASQETQYF

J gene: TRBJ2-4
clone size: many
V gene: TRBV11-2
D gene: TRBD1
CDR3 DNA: TGTGCCAGCAGCCCCCGGGGACAGGGAGCCAAAAACATTCAGTACTTC
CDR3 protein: CASSPRGQGAKNIQYF

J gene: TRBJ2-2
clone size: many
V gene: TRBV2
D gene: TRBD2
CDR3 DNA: TGTGCCAGCAGGAAGGGACTAGCGGAAAACACCGGGGAGCTGTTTTTT
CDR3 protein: CASRKGLAENTGELFF

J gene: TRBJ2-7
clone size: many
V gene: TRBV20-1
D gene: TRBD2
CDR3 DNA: TGCAGTGCTTGGACTAGCGGAACCTACGAGCAGTACTTC
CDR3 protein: CSAWTSGTYEQYF

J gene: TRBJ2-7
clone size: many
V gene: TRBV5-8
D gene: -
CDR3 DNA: TGTGCCAGCAGAACTAGTCCCTACGAGCAGTACTTC
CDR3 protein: CASRTSPYEQYF

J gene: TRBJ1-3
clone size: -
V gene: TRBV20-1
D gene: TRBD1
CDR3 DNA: TGCAGTGCTAGGGGGCTTACAGGGGCGTTCGGTGGAAACACCATATATTTT
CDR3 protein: CSARGLTGAFGGNTIYF

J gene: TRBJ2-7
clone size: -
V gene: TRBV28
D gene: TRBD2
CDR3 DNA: TGTGCCAGCACCGAACGACTAGCGGGAGCCTACGAGCAGTACTTC
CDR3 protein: CASTERLAGAYEQYF

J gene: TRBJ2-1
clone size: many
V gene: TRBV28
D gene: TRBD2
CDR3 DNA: TGTGCCAGCAGTCCCGGGACTAGCGCCCTAGGGCAGTTCTTC
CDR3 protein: CASSPGTSALGQFF

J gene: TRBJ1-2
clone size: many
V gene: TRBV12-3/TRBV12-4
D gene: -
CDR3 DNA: TGTGCCAGCAGTTCCCGTTCGGCCCATGGCTACACCTTC
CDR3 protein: CASSSRSAHGYTF

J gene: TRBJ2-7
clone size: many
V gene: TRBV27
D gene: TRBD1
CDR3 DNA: TGTGCCACCTCGGGACAGGGGATGGACGAGCAGTACTTC
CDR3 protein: CATSGQGMDEQYF

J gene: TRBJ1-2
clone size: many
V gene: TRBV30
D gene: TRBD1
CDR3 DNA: TGTGCCTGGGGGACAGGGCTGGGAGGCTACACCTTC
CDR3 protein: CAWGTGLGGYTF

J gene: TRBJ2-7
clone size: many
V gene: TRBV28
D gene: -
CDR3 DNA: TGTGCCAGCAGTCCTCGGGTTTCATACGAGCAGTACTTC
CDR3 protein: CASSPRVSYEQYF

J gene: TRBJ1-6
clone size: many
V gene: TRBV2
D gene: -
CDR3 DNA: TGTGCCAGCACGGACATTTTGCCCCTCCACTTT
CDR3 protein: CASTDILPLHF

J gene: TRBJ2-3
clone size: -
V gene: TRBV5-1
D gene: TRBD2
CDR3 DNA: TGCGCCAGCAGCAGACTAGCCCAGAGCACAGATACGCAGTATTTT
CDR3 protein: CASSRLAQSTDTQYF

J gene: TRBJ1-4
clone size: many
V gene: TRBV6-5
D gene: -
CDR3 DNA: TGTGCCAGCAGTTACCGCGTCACCACAACTAATGAAAAACTGTTTTTT
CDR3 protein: CASSYRVTTTNEKLFF

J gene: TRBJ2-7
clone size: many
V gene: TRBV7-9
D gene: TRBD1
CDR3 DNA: TGTGCCAGCAGCTTAGCCTCAGGGGGCTCGTCCTACGAGCAGTACTTC
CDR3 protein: CASSLASGGSSYEQYF

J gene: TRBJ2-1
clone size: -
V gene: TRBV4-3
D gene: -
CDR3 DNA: TGCGCCAGCAGCCAAGAACTCGGTGAGCAGTTCTTC
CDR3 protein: CASSQELGEQFF

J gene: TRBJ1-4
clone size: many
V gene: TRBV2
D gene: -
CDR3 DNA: TGTGCCAGCAGACAGGGATATGAAAAACTGTTTTTT
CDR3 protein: CASRQGYEKLFF

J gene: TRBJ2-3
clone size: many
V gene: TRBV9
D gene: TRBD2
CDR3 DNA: TGTGCCAGCAGCGTATCTCCGGGACTAGCGGGCACAGATACGCAGTATTTT
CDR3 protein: CASSVSPGLAGTDTQYF

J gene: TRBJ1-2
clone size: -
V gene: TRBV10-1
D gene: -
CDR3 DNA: TGCGCCAGCAGTGAGTCGCGGGGGACCCTATGGGCCGGCTACACCTTC
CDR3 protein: CASSESRGTLWAGYTF

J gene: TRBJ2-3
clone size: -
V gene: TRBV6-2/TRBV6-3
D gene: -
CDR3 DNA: TGTGCCAGCAGTTCCAACCCAAGGACAAGCACAGATACGCAGTATTTT
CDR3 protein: CASSSNPRTSTDTQYF

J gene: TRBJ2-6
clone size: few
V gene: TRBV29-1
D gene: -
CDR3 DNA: TGCAGCGTTGAGGTGGGGGGGGCCAACGTCCTGACTTTC
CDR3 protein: CSVEVGGANVLTF

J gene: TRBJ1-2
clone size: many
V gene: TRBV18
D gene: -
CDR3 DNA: TGTGCCAGCTCACAATCTGGTGGCGTACCGACTCCTGGCTACACCTTC
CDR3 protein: CASSQSGGVPTPGYTF

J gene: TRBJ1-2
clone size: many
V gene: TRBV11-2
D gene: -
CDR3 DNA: TGTGCCAGCAGCTTAGGCCCGGATACTAACTATGGCTACACCTTC
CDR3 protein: CASSLGPDTNYGYTF

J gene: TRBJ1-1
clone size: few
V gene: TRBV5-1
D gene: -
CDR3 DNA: TGCGCCAGCAGCGCCCGAGGGGGGGGGACTGAAGCTTTCTTT
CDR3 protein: CASSARGGGTEAFF

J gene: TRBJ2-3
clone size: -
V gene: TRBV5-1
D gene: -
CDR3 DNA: TGCGCCAGCAGCTCCGAGGGAGCGGGAGATACGCAGTATTTT
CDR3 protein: CASSSEGAGDTQYF

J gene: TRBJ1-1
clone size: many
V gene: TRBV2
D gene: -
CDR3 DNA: TGTGCCAGCAGAGTTACTGGGGCGCCAGCGGCTTTCTTT
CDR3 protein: CASRVTGAPAAFF

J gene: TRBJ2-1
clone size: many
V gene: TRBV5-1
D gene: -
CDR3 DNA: TGCGCCAGCAGCTTGGGTGGACAGCCCTACAATGAGCAGTTCTTC
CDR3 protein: CASSLGGQPYNEQFF

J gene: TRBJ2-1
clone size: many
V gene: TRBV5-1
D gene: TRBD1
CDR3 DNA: TGTGCCAGCAGCTTGGGAGACAGGGGTCATGAGCAGTTCTTC
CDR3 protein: CASSLGDRGHEQFF

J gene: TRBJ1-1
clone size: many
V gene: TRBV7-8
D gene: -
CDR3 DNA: TGTGCCAGCACCCACGGCTGGGACACTGAAGCTTTCTTT
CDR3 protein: CASTHGWDTEAFF

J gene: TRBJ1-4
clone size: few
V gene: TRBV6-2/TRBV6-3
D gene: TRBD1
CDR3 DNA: TGTGCCAGCAGTTACGGGACAGGGGGAGTTGAAAAACTGTTTTTT
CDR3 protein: CASSYGTGGVEKLFF

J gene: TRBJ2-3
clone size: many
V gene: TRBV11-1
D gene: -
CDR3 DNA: TGTGCCAGCACCGGCTCAGGCACAGATACGCAGTATTTT
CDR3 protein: CASTGSGTDTQYF

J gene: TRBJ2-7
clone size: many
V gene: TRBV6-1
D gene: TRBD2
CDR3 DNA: TGTGCCAGCAGTGATACAGCGGGGGAGGACGAGCAGTACTTC
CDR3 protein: CASSDTAGEDEQYF

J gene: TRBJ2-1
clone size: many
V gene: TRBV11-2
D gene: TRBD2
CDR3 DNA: TGTGCCAGCAGCTTAGTTCTAGCGGGAAGGGTGGTGGCAAATGAGCAGTTCTTC
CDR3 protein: CASSLVLAGRVVANEQFF

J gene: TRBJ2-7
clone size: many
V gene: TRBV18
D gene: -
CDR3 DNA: TGTGCCAGCTCACCACGCCGGTCCTACGAGCAGTACTTC
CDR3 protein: CASSPRRSYEQYF

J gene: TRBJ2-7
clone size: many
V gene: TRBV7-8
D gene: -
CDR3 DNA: TGTGCCAGCAGCCTTTGGGCGGGAACCTACGAGCAGTACTTC
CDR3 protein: CASSLWAGTYEQYF

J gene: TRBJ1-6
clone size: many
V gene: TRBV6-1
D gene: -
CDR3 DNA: TGTGCCAGCAGAGGGTTAACCTCCTATAATTCACCCCTCCACTTT
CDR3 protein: CASRGLTSYNSPLHF

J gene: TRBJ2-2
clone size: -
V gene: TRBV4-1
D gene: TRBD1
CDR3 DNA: TGCGCCAGCAGCCAAGGGGGACAGGGAACCGGGGAGCTGTTTTTT
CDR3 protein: CASSQGGQGTGELFF

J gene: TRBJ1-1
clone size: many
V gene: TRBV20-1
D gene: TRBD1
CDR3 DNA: TGCAGTGCATGGACAGGGAACACTGAAGCTTTCTTT
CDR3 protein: CSAWTGNTEAFF

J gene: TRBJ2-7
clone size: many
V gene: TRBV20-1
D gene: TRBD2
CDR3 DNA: TGCAGTGCTAGGGCGAAAAAAGCGGGAGGCTTCCGCGAGCAGTACTTC
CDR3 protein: CSARAKKAGGFREQYF

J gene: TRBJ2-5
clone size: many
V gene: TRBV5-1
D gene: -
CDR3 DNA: TGCGCCAGCAGCTCTCCTCGGACAGAAGAGACCCAGTACTTC
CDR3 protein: CASSSPRTEETQYF

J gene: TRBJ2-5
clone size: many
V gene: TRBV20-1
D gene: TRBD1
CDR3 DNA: TGCAGTGCTATGGCAGGGGGAGAGACCCAGTACTTC
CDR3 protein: CSAMAGGETQYF

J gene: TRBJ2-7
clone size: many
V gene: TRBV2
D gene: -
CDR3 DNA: TGTGCCAGCGCGACGGCGGGAATTATATACGAGCAGTACTTC
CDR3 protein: CASATAGIIYEQYF

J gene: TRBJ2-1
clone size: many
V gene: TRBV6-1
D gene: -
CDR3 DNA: TGTGCCAGCAGTGAACCCAATGAGCAGTTCTTC
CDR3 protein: CASSEPNEQFF

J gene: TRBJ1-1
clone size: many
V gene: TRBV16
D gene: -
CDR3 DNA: TGTGCCAGCAGCCTTCCGTTAGTAGCTTTCTTT
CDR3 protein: CASSLPLVAFF

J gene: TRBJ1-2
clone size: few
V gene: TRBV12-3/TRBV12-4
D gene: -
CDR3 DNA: TGTGCCAGCAAGACGGGGGTAGCTAACTATGGCTACACCTTC
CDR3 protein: CASKTGVANYGYTF